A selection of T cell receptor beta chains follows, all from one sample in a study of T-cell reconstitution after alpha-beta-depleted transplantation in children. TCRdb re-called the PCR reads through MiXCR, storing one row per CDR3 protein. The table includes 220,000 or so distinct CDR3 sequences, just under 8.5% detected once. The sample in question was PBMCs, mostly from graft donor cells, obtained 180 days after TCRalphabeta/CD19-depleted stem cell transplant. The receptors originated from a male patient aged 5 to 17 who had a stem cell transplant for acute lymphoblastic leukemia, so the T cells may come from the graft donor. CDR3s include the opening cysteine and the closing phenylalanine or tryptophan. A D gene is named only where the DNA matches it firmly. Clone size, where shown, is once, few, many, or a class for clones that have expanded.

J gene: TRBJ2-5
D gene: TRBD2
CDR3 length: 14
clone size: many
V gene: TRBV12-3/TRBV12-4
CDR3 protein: CASSVSGGSETQYF
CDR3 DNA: TGTGCCAGCAGCGTTAGCGGGGGGTCGGAGACCCAGTACTTC

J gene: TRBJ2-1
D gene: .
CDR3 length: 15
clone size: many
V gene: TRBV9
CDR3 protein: CASSARQRPNNEQFF
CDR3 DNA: TGTGCCAGCAGCGCCCGACAGAGGCCTAACAATGAGCAGTTCTTC

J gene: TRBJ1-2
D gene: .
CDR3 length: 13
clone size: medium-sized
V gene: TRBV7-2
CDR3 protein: CASSPEVVYGYTF
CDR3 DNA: TGTGCCAGCAGCCCGGAGGTCGTATATGGCTACACCTTC

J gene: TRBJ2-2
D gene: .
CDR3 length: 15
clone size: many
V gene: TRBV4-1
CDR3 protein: CASSQEGAGTGELFF
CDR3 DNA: TGCGCCAGCAGCCAAGAGGGAGCGGGCACCGGGGAGCTGTTTTTT

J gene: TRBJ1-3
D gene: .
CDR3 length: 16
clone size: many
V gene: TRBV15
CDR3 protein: CATSRDWTAPGNTIYF
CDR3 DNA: TGTGCCACCAGCAGAGATTGGACAGCTCCTGGAAACACCATATATTTT

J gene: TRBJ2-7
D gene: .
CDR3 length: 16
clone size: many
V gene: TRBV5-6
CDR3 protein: CASSLVWRTYNYEQYF
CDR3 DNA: TGTGCCAGCAGCTTGGTTTGGCGAACTTATAACTACGAGCAGTACTTC

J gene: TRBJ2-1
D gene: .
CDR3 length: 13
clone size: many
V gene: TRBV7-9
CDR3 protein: CASSLPLVGEQFF
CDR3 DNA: TGTGCCAGCAGCTTACCCTTAGTGGGTGAGCAGTTCTTC

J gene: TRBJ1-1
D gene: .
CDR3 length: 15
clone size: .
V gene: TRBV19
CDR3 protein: CASSIRSIGGTEAFF
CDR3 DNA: TGTGCCAGTAGTATACGGTCTATCGGGGGGACTGAAGCTTTCTTT

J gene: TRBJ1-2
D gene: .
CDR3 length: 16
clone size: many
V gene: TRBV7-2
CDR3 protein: CASSLVWGSPWDGYTF
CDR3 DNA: TGTGCCAGCAGCTTAGTATGGGGGAGTCCCTGGGATGGCTACACCTTC

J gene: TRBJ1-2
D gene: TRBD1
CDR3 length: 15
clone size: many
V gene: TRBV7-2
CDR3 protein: CASSKDRGANYGYTF
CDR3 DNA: TGTGCCAGCAGCAAAGACAGGGGAGCTAACTATGGCTACACCTTC

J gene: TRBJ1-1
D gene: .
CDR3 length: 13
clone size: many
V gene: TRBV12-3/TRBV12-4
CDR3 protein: CASTLGGGLEAFF
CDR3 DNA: TGTGCCAGCACCCTCGGGGGGGGGCTTGAAGCTTTCTTT

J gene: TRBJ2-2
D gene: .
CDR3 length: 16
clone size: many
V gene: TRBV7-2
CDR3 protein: CASSLRQGLNTGELFF
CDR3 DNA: TGTGCCAGCAGCTTACGGCAGGGGCTGAACACCGGGGAGCTGTTTTTT

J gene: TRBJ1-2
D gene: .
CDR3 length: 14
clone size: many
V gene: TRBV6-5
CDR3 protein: CASSYSTFNYGYTF
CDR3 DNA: TGTGCCAGCAGTTACTCAACCTTCAACTATGGCTACACCTTC

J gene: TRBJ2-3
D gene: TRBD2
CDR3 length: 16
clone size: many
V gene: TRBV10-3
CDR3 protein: CAIRKGLAGLTDTQYF
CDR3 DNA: TGTGCCATCAGGAAAGGACTAGCGGGGCTCACAGATACGCAGTATTTT

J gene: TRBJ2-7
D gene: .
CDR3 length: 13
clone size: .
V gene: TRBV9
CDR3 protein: CASSPRGDYEQYF
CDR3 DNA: TGTGCCAGCAGCCCCCGGGGCGACTACGAGCAGTACTTC

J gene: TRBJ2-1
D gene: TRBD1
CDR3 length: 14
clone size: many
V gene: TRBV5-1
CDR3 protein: CASSLGDSYNEQFF
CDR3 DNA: TGTGCCAGCAGCCTAGGGGACAGCTACAATGAGCAGTTCTTC

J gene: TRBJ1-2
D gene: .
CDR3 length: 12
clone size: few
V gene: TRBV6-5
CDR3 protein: CASSYGTGGYTF
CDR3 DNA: TGTGCCAGCAGTTACGGGACGGGGGGCTACACCTTC

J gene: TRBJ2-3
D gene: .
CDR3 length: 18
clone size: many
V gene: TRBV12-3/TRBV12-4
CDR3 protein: CASSLALGTRPSTDTQYF
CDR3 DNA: TGTGCCAGCAGTTTAGCGCTCGGGACTCGGCCTAGCACAGATACGCAGTATTTT

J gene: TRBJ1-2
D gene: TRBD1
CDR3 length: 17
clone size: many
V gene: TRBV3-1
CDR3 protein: CASSQRDRSVGTDGYTF
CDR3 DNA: TGTGCCAGCAGCCAACGGGACAGAAGCGTGGGGACCGATGGCTACACCTTC

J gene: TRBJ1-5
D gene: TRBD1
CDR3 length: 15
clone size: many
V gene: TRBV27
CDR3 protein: CASSFGTGSNQPQHF
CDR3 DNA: TGTGCCAGCAGTTTTGGGACAGGTAGCAATCAGCCCCAGCATTTT

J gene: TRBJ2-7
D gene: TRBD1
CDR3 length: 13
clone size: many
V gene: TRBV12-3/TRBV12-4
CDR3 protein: CASSPGQTYEQYF
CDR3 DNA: TGTGCCAGCAGCCCGGGACAGACCTACGAGCAGTACTTC

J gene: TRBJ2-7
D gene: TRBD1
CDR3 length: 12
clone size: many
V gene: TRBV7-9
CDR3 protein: CASSSDRVKKYF
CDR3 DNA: TGTGCCAGCAGCTCCGACAGGGTAAAGAAGTACTTC

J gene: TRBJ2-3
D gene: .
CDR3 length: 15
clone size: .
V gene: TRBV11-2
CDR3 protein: CASSSGSGSTDPQYF
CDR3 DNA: TGTGCCAGCAGCTCCGGGTCGGGCAGCACAGATCCGCAATATTTT

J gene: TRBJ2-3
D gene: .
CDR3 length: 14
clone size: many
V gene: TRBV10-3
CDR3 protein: CAILDSSGTDTQYF
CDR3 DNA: TGTGCCATCTTGGACAGCTCTGGCACAGATACGCAGTATTTT

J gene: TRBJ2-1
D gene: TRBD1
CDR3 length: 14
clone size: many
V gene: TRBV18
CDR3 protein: CASSLGQGNNEQFF
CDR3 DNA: TGTGCCAGCTCACTAGGACAGGGGAACAATGAGCAGTTCTTC

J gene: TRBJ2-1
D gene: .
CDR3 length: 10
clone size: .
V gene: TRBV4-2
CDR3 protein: CASGGNEQFF
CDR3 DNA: TGTGCCAGCGGGGGGAATGAGCAGTTCTTC

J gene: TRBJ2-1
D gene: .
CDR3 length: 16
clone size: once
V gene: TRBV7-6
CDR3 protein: CASSLELGGSYNEQFF
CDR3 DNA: TGTGCCAGCAGCTTAGAGTTGGGAGGCTCCTACAATGAGCAGTTCTTC

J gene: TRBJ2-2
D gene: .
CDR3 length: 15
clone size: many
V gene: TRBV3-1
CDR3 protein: CASSQELGRVRELFF
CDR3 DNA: TGTGCCAGCAGCCAAGAACTGGGCAGGGTCCGGGAGCTGTTTTTT

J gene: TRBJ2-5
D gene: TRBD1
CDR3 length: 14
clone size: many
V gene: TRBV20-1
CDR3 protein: CSASDRGRRETQYF
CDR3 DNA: TGCAGTGCTTCTGACAGGGGGCGACGTGAGACCCAGTACTTC

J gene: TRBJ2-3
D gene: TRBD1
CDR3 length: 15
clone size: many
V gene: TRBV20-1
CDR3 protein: CSASTGDWWADTQYF
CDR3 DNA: TGCAGTGCATCCACAGGGGATTGGTGGGCAGATACGCAGTATTTT

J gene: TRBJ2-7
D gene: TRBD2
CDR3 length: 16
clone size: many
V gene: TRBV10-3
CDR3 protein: CAISESGAGRVYEQYF
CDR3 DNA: TGTGCCATCAGTGAGTCCGGCGCAGGGAGGGTCTACGAGCAGTACTTC

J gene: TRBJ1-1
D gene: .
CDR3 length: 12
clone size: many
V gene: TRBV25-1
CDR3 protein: CASRGLNTEAFF
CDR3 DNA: TGTGCCAGCAGGGGGCTGAACACTGAAGCTTTCTTT

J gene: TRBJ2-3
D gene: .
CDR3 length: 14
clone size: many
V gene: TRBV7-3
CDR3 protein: CASSIRGGGDTQYF
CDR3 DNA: TGTGCCAGCAGCATCCGTGGAGGAGGAGATACGCAGTATTTT

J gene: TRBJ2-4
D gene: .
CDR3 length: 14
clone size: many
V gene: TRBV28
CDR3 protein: CASTPTFAKNIQYF
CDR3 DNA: TGTGCCAGCACCCCGACTTTCGCCAAAAACATTCAGTACTTC

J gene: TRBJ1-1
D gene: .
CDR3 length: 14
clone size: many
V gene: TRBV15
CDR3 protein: CATSKDLEGTEAFF
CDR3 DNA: TGTGCCACCAGCAAAGATCTCGAGGGCACTGAAGCTTTCTTT

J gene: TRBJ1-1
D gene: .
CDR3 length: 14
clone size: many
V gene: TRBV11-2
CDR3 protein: CASSLESGGTEAFF
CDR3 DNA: TGTGCCAGCAGCTTAGAATCGGGGGGCACTGAAGCTTTCTTT

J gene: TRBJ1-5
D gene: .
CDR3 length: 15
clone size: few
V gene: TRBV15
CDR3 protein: CATSRPNYSNQPQHF
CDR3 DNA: TGTGCCACCAGCAGGCCGAATTATAGCAATCAGCCCCAGCATTTT

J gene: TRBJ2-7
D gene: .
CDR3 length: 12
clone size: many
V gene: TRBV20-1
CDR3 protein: CSAREGRPEQYF
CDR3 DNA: TGCAGTGCTAGAGAGGGACGGCCCGAGCAGTACTTC

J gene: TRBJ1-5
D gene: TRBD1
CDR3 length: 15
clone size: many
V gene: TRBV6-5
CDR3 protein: CASSRGGGSNQPQHF
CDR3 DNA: TGTGCCAGCAGCCGAGGGGGCGGAAGCAATCAGCCCCAGCATTTT

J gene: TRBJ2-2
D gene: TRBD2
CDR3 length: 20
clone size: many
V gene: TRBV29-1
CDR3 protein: CSVGGLPGLAGPPNTGELFF
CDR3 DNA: TGCAGCGTGGGGGGGCTACCGGGACTAGCGGGGCCACCGAACACCGGGGAGCTGTTTTTT

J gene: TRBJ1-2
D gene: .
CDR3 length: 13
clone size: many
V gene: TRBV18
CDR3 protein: CASSPPSAYGYTF
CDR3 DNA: TGTGCCAGCTCACCACCCTCGGCCTATGGCTACACCTTC

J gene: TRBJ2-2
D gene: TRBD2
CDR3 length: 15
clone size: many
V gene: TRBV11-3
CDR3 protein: CASSRSGANTGELFF
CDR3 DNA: TGTGCCAGCAGCCGCAGCGGGGCGAACACCGGGGAGCTGTTTTTT

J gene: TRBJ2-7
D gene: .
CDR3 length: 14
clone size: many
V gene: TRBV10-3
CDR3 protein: CAISESPRAYEQYF
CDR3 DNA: TGTGCCATCAGTGAGTCGCCCAGAGCCTACGAGCAGTACTTC

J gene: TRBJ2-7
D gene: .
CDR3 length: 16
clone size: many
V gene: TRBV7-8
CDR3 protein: CASSLRYPWSSYEQYF
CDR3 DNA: TGTGCCAGCAGCTTACGCTACCCCTGGAGCTCCTACGAGCAGTACTTC

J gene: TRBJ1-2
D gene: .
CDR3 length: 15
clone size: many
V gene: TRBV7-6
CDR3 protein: CASSLQTGANYGYTF
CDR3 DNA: TGTGCCAGCAGCTTACAAACAGGAGCTAACTATGGCTACACCTTC

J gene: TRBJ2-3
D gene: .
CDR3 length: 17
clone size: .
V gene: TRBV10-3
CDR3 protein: CAISVRTTPLGTDTQYF
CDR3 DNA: TGTGCCATCAGTGTGAGAACCACCCCACTAGGCACAGATACGCAGTATTTT

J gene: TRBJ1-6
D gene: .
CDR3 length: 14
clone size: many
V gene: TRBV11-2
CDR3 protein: CASSLGDLSSPLHF
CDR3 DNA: TGTGCCAGCAGCCTAGGGGATTTGAGCTCACCCCTCCACTTT

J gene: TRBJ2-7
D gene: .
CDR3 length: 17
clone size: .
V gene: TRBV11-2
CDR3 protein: CASSLGVRGAPSYEQYF
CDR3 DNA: TGTGCCAGCAGCTTAGGGGTTCGGGGAGCCCCCTCCTACGAGCAGTACTTC

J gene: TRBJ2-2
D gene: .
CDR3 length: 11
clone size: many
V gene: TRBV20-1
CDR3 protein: CSAFLTGELFF
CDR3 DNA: TGCAGTGCTTTCCTCACCGGGGAGCTGTTTTTT

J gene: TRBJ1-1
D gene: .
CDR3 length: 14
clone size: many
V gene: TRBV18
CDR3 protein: CASSPTHAGTEAFF
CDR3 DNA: TGTGCCAGCTCACCGACTCATGCTGGCACTGAAGCTTTCTTT

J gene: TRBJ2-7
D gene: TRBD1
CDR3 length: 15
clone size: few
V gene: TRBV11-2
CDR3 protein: CASSHAGQGIYEQYF
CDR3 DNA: TGTGCCAGCAGCCATGCCGGACAGGGGATCTACGAGCAGTACTTC